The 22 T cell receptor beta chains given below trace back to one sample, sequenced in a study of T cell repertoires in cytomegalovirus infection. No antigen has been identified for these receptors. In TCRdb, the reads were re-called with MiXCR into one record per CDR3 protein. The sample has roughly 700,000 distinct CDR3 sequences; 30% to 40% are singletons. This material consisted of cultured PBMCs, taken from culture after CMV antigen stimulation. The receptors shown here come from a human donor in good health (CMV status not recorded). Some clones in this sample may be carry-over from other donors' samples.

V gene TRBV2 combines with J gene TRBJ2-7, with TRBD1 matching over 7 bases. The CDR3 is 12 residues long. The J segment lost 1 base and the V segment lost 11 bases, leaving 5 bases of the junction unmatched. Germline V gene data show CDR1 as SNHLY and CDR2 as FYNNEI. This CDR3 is CAVQGFSYEQYF. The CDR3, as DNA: TGTGCCGTACAGGGGTTTTCCTACGAGCAGTACTTC.

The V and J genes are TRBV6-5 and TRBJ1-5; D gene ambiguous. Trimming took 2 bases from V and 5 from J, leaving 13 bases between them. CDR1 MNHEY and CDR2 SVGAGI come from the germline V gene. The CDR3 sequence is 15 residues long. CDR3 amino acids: CASSYGSRGDQPQHF. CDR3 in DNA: TGTGCCAGCAGTTACGGCAGCCGTGGGGATCAGCCCCAGCATTTT.

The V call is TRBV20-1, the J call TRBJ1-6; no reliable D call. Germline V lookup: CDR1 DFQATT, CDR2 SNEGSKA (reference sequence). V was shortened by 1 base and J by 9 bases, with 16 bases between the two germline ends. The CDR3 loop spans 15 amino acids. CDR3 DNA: TGCAGTGCTAGAGGGGTCGGGGTCGCCCGTTCACCCCTCCACTTT. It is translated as CSARGVGVARSPLHF.

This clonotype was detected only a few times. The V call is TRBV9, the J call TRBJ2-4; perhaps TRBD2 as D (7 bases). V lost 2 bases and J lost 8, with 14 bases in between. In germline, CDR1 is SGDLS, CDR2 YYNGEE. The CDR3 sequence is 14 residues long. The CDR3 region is CASSVRGGQDIQYF. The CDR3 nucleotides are TGTGCCAGCAGCGTTAGGGGGGGGCAGGACATTCAGTACTTC.

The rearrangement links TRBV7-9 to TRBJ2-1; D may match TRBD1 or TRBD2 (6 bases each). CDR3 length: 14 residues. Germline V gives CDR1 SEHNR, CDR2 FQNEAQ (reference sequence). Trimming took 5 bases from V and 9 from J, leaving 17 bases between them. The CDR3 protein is CASSRGGGNGEQFF. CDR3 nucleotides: TGTGCCAGCAGCCGTGGAGGGGGGAACGGTGAGCAGTTCTTC.

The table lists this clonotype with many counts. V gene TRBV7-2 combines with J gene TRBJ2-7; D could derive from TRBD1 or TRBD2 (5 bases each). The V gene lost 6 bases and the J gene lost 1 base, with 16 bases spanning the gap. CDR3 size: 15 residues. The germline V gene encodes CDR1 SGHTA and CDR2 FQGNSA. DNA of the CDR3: TGTGCCAGCAGAGATAACCGGGACGCTTCCTACGAGCAGTACTTC. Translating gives CASRDNRDASYEQYF.

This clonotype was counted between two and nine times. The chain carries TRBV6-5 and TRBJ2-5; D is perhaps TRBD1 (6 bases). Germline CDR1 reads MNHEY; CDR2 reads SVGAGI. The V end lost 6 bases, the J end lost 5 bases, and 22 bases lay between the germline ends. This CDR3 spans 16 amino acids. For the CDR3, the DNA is TGTGCCAGCAGAGAACTCGGACAGCCTCGAGGGGAGACCCAGTACTTC. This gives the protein CASRELGQPRGETQYF.

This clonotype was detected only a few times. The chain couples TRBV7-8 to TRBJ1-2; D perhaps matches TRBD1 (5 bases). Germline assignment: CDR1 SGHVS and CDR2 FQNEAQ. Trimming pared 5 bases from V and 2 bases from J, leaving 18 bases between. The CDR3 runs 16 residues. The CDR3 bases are TGTGCCAGCAGCCTCCATGGCAGGGCGGAAAACTATGGCTACACCTTC. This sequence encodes CASSLHGRAENYGYTF.

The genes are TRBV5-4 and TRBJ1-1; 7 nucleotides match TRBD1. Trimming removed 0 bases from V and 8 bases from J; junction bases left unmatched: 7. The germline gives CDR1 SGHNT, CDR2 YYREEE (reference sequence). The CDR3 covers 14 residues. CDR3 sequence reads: CASSLEEGRGEAFF. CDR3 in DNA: TGTGCCAGCAGCTTGGAGGAGGGCAGGGGGGAAGCTTTCTTT.

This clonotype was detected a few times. CDR3 sequence: CSGQGADEKLFF. The CDR3 DNA is TGCAGCGGACAGGGGGCTGATGAAAAACTGTTTTTT. The chain carries TRBV29-1 and TRBJ1-4; 10 positions agree with TRBD1. The CDR3 sequence is 12 residues long. Germline values: CDR1 SQVTM, CDR2 ANQGSEA. J gave up 6 bases and V 7 bases, and 2 bases lay outside the gene matches.

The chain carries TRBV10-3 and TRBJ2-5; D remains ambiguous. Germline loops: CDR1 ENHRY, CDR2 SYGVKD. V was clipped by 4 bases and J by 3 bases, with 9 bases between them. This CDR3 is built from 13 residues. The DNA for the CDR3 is TGTGCCATCAGTGTACGAATAGAAGAGACCCAGTACTTC. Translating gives CAISVRIEETQYF.

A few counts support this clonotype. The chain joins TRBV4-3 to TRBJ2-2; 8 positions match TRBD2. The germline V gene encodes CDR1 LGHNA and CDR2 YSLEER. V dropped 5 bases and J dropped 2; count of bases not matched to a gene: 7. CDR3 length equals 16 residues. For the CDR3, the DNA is TGCGCCAGCAGCTCCGGGGGGGGGCCAAACACCGGGGAGCTGTTTTTT. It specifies CASSSGGGPNTGELFF.

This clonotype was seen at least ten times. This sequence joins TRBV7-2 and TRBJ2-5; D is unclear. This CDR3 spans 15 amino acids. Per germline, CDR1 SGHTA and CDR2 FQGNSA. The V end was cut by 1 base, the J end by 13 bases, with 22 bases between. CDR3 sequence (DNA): TGTGCCAGCAGCTTAGTTGAGTCGCAGGTCCCTACCGGGTACTTC. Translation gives CASSLVESQVPTGYF.

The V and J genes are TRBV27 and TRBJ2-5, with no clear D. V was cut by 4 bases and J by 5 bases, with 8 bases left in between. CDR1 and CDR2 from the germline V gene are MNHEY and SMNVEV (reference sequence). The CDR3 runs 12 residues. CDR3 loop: CASSSNIETQYF. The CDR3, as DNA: TGTGCCAGCAGTTCGAATATCGAGACCCAGTACTTC.

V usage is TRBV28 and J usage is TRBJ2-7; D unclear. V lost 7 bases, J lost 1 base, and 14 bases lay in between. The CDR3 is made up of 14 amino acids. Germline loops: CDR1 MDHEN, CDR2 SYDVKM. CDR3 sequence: CASKMAGDSYEQYF. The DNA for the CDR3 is TGTGCCAGCAAGATGGCAGGTGATTCCTACGAGCAGTACTTC.

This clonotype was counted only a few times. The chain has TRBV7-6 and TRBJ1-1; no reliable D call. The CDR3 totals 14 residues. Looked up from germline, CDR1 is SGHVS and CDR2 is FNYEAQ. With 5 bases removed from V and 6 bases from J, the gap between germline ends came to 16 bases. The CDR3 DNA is TGTGCCAGCAGCAGATCGGAAGGGTCCCCTGAAGCTTTCTTT. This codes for CASSRSEGSPEAFF.

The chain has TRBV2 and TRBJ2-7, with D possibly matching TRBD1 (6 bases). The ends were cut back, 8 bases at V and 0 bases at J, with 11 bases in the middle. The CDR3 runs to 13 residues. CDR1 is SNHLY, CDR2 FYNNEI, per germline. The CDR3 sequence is CASGRDTSYEQYF. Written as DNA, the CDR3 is TGTGCCAGCGGCCGGGACACCTCCTACGAGCAGTACTTC.

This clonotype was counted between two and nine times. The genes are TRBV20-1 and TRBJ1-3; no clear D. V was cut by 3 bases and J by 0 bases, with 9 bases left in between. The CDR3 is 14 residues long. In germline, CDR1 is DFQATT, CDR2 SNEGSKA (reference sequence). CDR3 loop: CSASSPISGNTIYF. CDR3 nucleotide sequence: TGCAGTGCTAGTAGCCCTATCTCTGGAAACACCATATATTTT.

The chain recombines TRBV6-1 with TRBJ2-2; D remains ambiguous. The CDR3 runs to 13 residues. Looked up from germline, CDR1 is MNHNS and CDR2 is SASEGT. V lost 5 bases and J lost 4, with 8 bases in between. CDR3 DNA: TGTGCCAGCAGTTCCAGTCGCACCGGGGAGCTGTTTTTT. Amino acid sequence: CASSSSRTGELFF.

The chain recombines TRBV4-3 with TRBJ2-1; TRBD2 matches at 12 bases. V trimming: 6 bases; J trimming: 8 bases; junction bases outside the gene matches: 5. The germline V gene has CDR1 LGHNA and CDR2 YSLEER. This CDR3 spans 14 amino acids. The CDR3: CASRLAGGSHEQFF. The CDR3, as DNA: TGCGCCAGCAGGCTAGCGGGAGGGTCCCATGAGCAGTTCTTC.

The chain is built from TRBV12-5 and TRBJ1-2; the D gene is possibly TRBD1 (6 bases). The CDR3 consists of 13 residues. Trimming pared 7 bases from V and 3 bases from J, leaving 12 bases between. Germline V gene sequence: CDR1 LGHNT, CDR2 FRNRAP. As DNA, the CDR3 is TGTGCTAGTGCCACGACAGGCGACTATGGCTACACCTTC. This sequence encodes CASATTGDYGYTF.

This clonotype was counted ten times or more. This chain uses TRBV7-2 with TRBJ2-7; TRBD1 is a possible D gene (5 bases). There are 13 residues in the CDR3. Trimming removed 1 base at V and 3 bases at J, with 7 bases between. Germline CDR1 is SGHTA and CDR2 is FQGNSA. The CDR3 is CASSLEGLYEQYF. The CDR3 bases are TGTGCCAGCAGCTTAGAGGGGCTCTACGAGCAGTACTTC.